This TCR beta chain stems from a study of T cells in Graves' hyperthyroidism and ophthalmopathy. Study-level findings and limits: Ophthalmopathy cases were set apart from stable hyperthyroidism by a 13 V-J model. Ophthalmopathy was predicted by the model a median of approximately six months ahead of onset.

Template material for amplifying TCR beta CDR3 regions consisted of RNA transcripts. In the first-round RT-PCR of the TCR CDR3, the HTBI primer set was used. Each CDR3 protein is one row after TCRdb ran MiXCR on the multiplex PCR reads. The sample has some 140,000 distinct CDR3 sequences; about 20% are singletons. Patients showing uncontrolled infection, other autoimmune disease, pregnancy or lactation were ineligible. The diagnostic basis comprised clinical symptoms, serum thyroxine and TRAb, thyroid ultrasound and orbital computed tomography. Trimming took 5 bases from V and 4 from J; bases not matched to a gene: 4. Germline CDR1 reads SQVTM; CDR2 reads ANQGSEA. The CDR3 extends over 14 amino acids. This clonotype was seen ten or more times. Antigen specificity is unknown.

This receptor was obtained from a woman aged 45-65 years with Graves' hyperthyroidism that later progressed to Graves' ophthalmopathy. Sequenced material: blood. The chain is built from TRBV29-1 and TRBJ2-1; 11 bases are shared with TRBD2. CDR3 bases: TGCAGCGTTACACTAGCGGGAGTTTACAATGAGCAGTTCTTC. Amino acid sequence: CSVTLAGVYNEQFF.